The 9 T cell receptor beta chains given below trace back to one sample, sequenced in a study of prognosis after radiotherapy for stage I lung cancer. Genomic DNA served as the source from which two-round multiplex PCR generated TCR beta CDR3 amplicons. During first-round PCR, primers specific to each TRBV and TRBJ gene were used. TCRdb re-called the multiplex PCR reads with MiXCR, one entry per CDR3 protein. The table has around 30,000 distinct CDR3 sequences, around 30% seen once. Sequences were derived from PBMCs, sampled before or after stereotactic body radiation therapy (not recorded which). Every receptor here comes from a donor of 50 years or more with non-small cell lung cancer.

Worth noting for this clonotype: A read error may be the cause here, since a much bigger clone is one base away. The gene calls are TRBV11-2 and TRBJ2-5, with TRBD2 matching over 14 bases. The J segment lost 4 bases and the V segment lost 7 bases, leaving 5 bases of the junction unmatched. Germline CDR1 SGHAT, CDR2 FQNNGV. This CDR3 is 15 amino acids long. CDR3 sequence: CASISGTSGRETQYF. CDR3 bases: TGTGCCAGCATCTCGGGGACTAGCGGGAGAGAGACCCAGTACTTC.

In the case of this clonotype: This may be a read error, as it is one base from a much larger clone. This rearrangement joins TRBV6-1 to TRBJ2-1, with TRBD2 matching 11 bases. The CDR3 totals 18 residues. The trim removed 7 bases at V and 8 bases at J, leaving 19 bases unmatched. CDR1 and CDR2 (germline): MNHNS, SASEGT. The CDR3 DNA sequence: TGTGCCAGCACCCACCCCGAGACTAGCGGGGTCCTTGGAGATGAGCAGTTCTTC. Its translation is CASTHPETSGVLGDEQFF.

This clonotype was picked up a small number of times. This may come from a read error, since a much larger clone is one base off. The chain combines TRBV20-1 with TRBJ2-3; 9 bases map to TRBD2. This CDR3 spans 17 amino acids. The germline gives CDR1 DFQATT, CDR2 SNEGSKA (reference sequence). Trimming removed 3 bases from V and 5 bases from J; junction bases left unmatched: 15. CDR3 sequence: CSASSGRGCRLGDTQYF. CDR3 in DNA: TGCAGTGCTAGTAGCGGGAGAGGGTGCAGGTTGGGAGATACGCAGTATTTT.

This clonotype was detected a few times. The chain uses TRBV5-1 and TRBJ2-5; 12 positions match TRBD2. The junction had 13 bases not matched to a gene; V was cut back by 3 bases and J by 7 bases. Germline V gene data show CDR1 as SGHRS and CDR2 as YFSETQ. This CDR3 is 17 amino acids long. CDR3 sequence: CASSSRQTSGSGWTQYF. The CDR3 nucleotides read TGCGCCAGCAGCTCGAGACAGACTAGCGGGAGTGGGTGGACCCAGTACTTC.

This clonotype was observed at least ten times. The chain is built from TRBV6-2 or TRBV6-3 and TRBJ2-3; TRBD1 agrees at 12 bases. Losses at the gene ends were 2 bases for V and 1 base for J; bases not matched to a gene: 4. The CDR3 spans 17 residues. The germline V gene has CDR1 MNHEY and CDR2 SVGEGT. DNA of the CDR3: TGTGCCAGCAGTTACCCGGGACAGGGGGCCTGCACAGATACGCAGTATTTT. Amino acids: CASSYPGQGACTDTQYF.

A word on this clonotype: A much bigger clone sits one base away, suggesting this may be a read error. The chain uses TRBV20-1 and TRBJ1-1, with D possibly TRBD1 on 5 matching bases. The CDR3 spans 13 residues. V was clipped by 1 base and J by 5 bases, with 11 bases between them. CDR1 is DFQATT, CDR2 SNEGSKA, per germline (reference sequence). The DNA for the CDR3 is TGCAGTGCTAGAGGCGGGGCGTCTACTGAAGCTTTCTTT. This sequence encodes CSARGGASTEAFF.

For this clonotype: Possible read error: a much larger clone is one base away. The chain combines TRBV24-1 with TRBJ1-1, with unresolved D. Germline lookup yields CDR1 KGHDR and CDR2 SFDVKD. This CDR3 spans 14 amino acids. With 0 bases removed from V and 2 bases from J, the gap between germline ends came to 6 bases. The CDR3 sequence is CATSDLVENTEAFF. In DNA form, the CDR3 reads TGTGCCACCAGTGATTTGGTGGAAAACACTGAAGCTTTCTTT.

This clonotype has at least ten counts. The chain links TRBV5-6 to TRBJ2-3, with D perhaps matching TRBD2 (6 bases). Germline V gene sequence: CDR1 SGHDT, CDR2 YYEEEE. The germline V and J ends were trimmed by 4 bases and 2 bases, with 14 bases remaining between them. The CDR3 has 15 amino acids. CDR3 residues: CASSASGTATDTQYF. In DNA form, the CDR3 reads TGTGCCAGCAGCGCCTCCGGGACTGCCACAGATACGCAGTATTTT.

This clonotype was seen at least ten times. The CDR3 bases are TGTGCCAGCAGCCAATGGGGCAATGAGCAGTTCTTC. Encoded protein: CASSQWGNEQFF. J is TRBJ2-1 and V is TRBV12-3 or TRBV12-4; no clear D gene. Trimming removed 6 bases at V and 6 bases at J, with 9 bases between. The CDR3 sequence is 12 residues long.